This T cell receptor (beta chain) was identified in a study of molecular identifiers for immune sequencing clone quantification. Only a few counts were recorded for this clonotype. V was pared by 0 bases and J by 1 base, with 5 bases of the junction left unmatched. CDR3 length: 16 amino acids. In germline, CDR1 is SQVTM, CDR2 ANQGSEA. Previously published methods and listed TCR primers were used for the bulk TCR libraries. TCRdb recomputed calls from the PCR reads with MiXCR, one row per CDR3 protein. The sample yields approximately 550,000 distinct CDR3 sequences, over 20% seen once. The clonotype originates from a human donor in good health. Some libraries in this study had Jurkat cell RNA spiked in. The chain carries TRBV29-1 and TRBJ2-7, with 11 bases that match TRBD2. The sequenced material came from naive CD8+ T cells from blood, with Jurkat cell RNA spiked in. Subset in this sample: FACS-sorted CD8+CD4-CCR7+CD45RA+ naive T cells. The CDR3 coding sequence is TGCAGCGTTGAAGATGACGGGACTAGCGGATCCTACGAGCAGTACTTC. It encodes CSVEDDGTSGSYEQYF.